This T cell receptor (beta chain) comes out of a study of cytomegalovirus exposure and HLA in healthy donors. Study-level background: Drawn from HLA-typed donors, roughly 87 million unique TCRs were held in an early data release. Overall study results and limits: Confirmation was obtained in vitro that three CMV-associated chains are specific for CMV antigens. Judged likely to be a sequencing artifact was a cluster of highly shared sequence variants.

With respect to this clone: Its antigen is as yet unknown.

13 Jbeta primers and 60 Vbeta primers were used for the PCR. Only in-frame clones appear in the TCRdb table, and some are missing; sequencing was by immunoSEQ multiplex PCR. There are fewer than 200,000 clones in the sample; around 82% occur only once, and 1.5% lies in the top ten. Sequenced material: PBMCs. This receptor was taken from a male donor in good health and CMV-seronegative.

The CDR3 DNA sequence: TGTGCCAGCATGCTCACAGGGGGCAATAGCTACGAGCAGTACTTC. Amino acid sequence: CASMLTGGNSYEQYF. This sequence joins TRBV5-4 and TRBJ2-7, with 9 positions matching TRBD1. The CDR3 contains 15 residues. Germline trimming cut 6 bases from V and 3 bases from J; bases unmatched to any gene: 10. Germline-derived CDR1 and CDR2 are SGHNT and YYREEE (reference sequence).